This TCR beta chain was identified in a study of T cell repertoires in aging, cancer and after chemotherapy. About the research overall: Clear clonal overlap appeared across healthy donor samples taken over several months to years. Notes on the study in general: Age-matched healthy donors had significantly more diverse, less clonal blood TCR repertoires than untreated cancer patients. Immunological memory after chemotherapy cannot be judged from the repertoire data. In healthy donors, age-related TCR diversity loss mainly reflected lost richness.

Amplification of TCR beta used genomic DNA extracted from peripheral blood. In the case of this clonotype: What it binds is not known.

The germline CDR1 and CDR2 sequences are DFQATT and SNEGSKA (reference sequence). This CDR3 is built from 17 residues. The V gene end was trimmed by 0 bases and the J gene end by 2 bases; junction bases not matched to a gene: 9. Multiplex touch-down PCR with TRB-A/B primers amplified rearranged V-D-J TRB sequences. Each CDR3 protein gets one entry after TCRdb re-called the multiplex PCR reads with MiXCR. The table lists approximately 8,400 distinct CDR3 sequences, more than 25% of them singletons. V usage is TRBV20-1 and J usage is TRBJ1-2; TRBD1 agrees at 10 bases. The specimen sequenced was blood. The receptor's source is a human donor in good health. The CDR3 sequence is CSAREYRDRGQNYGYTF. The DNA of the CDR3 is TGCAGTGCTAGAGAATACAGGGACAGGGGCCAGAACTATGGCTACACCTTC.